This TCR beta chain came from a study of T cells in Graves' hyperthyroidism and ophthalmopathy. The sample holds many counts of this clonotype. Its antigen remains unknown. General study findings and limits: A model using 13 V-J features told ophthalmopathy apart from stable hyperthyroidism.

Disease duration under 2 months; hyperthyroidism patients were aged 18 to 65. An approximately 10 ml volume of fresh peripheral blood provided the PBMCs. The J segment lost 2 bases and the V segment lost 5 bases, leaving 8 bases of the junction unmatched. Germline V CDR1 and CDR2: MNHNS, SASEGT. The CDR3 contains 16 residues. Researchers amplified the TCR beta CDR3 regions from RNA transcripts. When the TCR CDR3 underwent first-round RT-PCR, the HTBI primer set was used. From the multiplex PCR reads, TCRdb called clonotypes with MiXCR, one entry per CDR3 protein. The data hold a few hundred thousand distinct CDR3 sequences, with more than 15% observed a single time.

The sequenced sample consisted of blood. The rearrangement uses TRBV6-1 and TRBJ2-3; 9 positions match TRBD2. This sequence originates from a woman aged 30 to 39 with Graves' hyperthyroidism. CDR3 DNA: TGTGCCAGCAGTTACGTGGCGGGAGGGCTCACAGATACGCAGTATTTT. It encodes CASSYVAGGLTDTQYF.